This entry concerns a single T cell receptor beta chain. CDR1 SGHNT and CDR2 YENEEA come from the germline V gene. Trimming removed 5 bases from V and 4 bases from J; junction bases left unmatched: 5. The CDR3 consists of 14 residues. Study processing details: Amplification from reference gene primers served as the basis for estimated nucleated cell counts. The data were produced by immunoSEQ multiplex PCR, yet TCRdb's version contains in-frame clones alone and is incomplete. The V and J calls and clone size come from that table; D and trimming were worked out from the DNA. The sample lists about 260,000 clones, over 75% occurring once. This record belongs to a study of blood T cell repertoires in COVID-19. Background on the study: The analysed material was cDNA or gDNA that came from T cells, B-cell-depleted T cells, or PBMCs.

The rearrangement uses TRBV11-3 and TRBJ2-1, with 7 bases identical to TRBD2. The sample taken for sequencing was peripheral blood. This receptor was obtained from a human donor in a cohort sampled during active COVID-19. As DNA, the CDR3 is TGTGCCAGCAGCCCTTCTAGCGGATACAATGAGCAGTTCTTC. Encoded protein: CASSPSSGYNEQFF.